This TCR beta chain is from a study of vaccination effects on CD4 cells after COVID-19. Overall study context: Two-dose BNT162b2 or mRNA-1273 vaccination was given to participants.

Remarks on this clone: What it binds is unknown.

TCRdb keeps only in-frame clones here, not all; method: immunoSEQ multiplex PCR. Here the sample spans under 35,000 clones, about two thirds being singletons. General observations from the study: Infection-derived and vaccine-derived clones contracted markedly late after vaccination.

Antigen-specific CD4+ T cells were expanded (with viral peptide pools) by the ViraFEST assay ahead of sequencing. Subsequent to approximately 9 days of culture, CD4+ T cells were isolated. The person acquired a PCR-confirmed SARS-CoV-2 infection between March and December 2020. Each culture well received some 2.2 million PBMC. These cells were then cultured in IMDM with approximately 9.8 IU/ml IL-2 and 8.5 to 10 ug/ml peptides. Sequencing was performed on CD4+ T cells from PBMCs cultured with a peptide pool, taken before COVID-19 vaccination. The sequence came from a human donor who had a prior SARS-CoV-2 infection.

CDR3 residues: CASIRWADTQYF. In nucleotides, the CDR3 is TGTGCCAGTATACGATGGGCAGATACGCAGTATTTT. J is TRBJ2-3 and V is TRBV19; D ambiguous. The germline V gene has CDR1 LNHDA and CDR2 SQIVND (reference sequence). V gave up 7 bases and J gave up 4 bases, with 9 bases separating them. The CDR3 contains 12 residues. The complete variable domain, with remaining parts taken from reference TRBV19 and TRBJ2-3, reads DGGITQSPKYLFRKEGQNVTLSCEQNLNHDAMYWYRQDPGQGLRLIYYSQIVNDFQKGDIAEGYSVSREKKESFPLTVTSAQKNPTAFYLCASIRWADTQYFGPGTRLTVL.